Listed here are 4 T cell receptor beta chains from one sample, sequenced in a study of CD8 T cells in Susac syndrome. Reverse transcription of roughly 0.5 to 1 ug RNA was carried out with random hexamers. TCRdb passed the immunoSEQ multiplex PCR reads through MiXCR, listing each CDR3 protein once. The sample includes 150,000 to 200,000 distinct CDR3 sequences, about 94% seen only once; the top ten take around 0.1%. Sequencing was carried out using CD4+ T cells from PBMCs. Every receptor here comes from a human donor with Susac syndrome.

This clonotype was recorded only once. The chain joins TRBV5-1 to TRBJ1-1, with D unclear. The V end lost 1 base, the J end lost 7 bases, and 11 bases lay between the germline ends. The germline CDR1 and CDR2 sequences are SGHRS and YFSETQ. The CDR3 covers 13 residues. DNA of the CDR3: TGCGCCAGCAGCTTGCCGGGGAGCTTTGAAGCTTTCTTT. Protein sequence: CASSLPGSFEAFF.

The chain joins TRBV20-1 to TRBJ2-5; D gene uncertain. V was trimmed by 3 bases and J by 1 base, leaving 3 bases between them. The germline gives CDR1 DFQATT, CDR2 SNEGSKA (reference sequence). This CDR3 region has 11 residues. The CDR3 loop reads CSASTQETQYF. CDR3 coding DNA: TGCAGTGCTAGTACCCAAGAGACCCAGTACTTC.

This chain's CDR3 is CASSQDFGGVSEQFF. The CDR3 nucleotides are TGTGCCAGCAGCCAAGATTTTGGGGGAGTCAGTGAGCAGTTCTTC. The V gene is TRBV3-1, the J gene TRBJ2-1; D tentatively reads TRBD1 or TRBD2 (5 bases each). Trimming took 0 bases from V and 9 from J, leaving 15 bases between them. From germline, CDR1 is LGHDT and CDR2 YNNKEL (reference sequence). The CDR3 is made up of 15 amino acids.

The chain recombines TRBV5-4 with TRBJ2-3; TRBD1 aligns across 9 bases. CDR1 is SGHNT, CDR2 YYREEE, per germline (reference sequence). V lost 3 bases, J lost 1 base, and 6 bases stayed unmatched. The CDR3 length is 16 residues. CDR3 loop: CASSWGQGEGTDTQYF. In DNA, the CDR3 is TGTGCCAGCAGCTGGGGACAGGGAGAAGGCACAGATACGCAGTATTTT.